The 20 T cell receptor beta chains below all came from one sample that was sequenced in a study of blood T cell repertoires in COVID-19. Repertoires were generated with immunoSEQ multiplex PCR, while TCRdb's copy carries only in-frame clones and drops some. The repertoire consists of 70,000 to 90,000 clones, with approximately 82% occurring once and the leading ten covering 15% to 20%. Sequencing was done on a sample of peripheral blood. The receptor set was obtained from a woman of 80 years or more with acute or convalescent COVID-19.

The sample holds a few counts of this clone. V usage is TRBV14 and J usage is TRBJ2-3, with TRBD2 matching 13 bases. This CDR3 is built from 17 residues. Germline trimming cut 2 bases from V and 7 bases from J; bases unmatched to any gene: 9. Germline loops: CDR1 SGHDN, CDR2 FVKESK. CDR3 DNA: TGTGCCAGCAGCCAAACCCGACTAGCGGGAGGTTCAAATACGCAGTATTTT. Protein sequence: CASSQTRLAGGSNTQYF.

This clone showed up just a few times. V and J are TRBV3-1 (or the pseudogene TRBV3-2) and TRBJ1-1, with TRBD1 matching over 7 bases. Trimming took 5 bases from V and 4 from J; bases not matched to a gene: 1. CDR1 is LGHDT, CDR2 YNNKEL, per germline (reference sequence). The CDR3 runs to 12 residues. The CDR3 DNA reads TGTGCCAGCAGCACAGGGGTCACTGAAGCTTTCTTT. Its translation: CASSTGVTEAFF.

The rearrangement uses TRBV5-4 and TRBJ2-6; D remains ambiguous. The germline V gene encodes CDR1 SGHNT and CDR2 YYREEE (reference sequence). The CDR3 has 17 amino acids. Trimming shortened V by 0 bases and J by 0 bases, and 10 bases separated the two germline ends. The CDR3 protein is CASSLDSPSSGANVLTF. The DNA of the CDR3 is TGTGCCAGCAGCTTGGATAGTCCTAGCTCTGGGGCCAACGTCCTGACTTTC.

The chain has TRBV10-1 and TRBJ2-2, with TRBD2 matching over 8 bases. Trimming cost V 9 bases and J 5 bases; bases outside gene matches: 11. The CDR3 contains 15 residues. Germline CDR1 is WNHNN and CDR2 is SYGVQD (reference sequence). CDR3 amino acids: CASGLAGGGTGELFF. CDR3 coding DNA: TGCGCCAGTGGACTAGCCGGGGGAGGGACCGGGGAGCTGTTTTTT.

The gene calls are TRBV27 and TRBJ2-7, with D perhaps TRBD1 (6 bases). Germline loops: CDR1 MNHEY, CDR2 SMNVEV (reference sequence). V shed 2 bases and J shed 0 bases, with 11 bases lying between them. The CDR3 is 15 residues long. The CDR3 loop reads CASSLRGFSSYEQYF. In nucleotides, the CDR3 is TGTGCCAGCAGTTTAAGGGGGTTTTCCTCCTACGAGCAGTACTTC.

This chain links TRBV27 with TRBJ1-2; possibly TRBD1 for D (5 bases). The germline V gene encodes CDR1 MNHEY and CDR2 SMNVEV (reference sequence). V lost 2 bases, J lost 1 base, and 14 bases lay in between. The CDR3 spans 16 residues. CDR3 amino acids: CASSLLSGGFNYGYTF. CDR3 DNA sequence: TGTGCCAGCAGTTTACTTAGCGGGGGGTTTAACTATGGCTACACCTTC.

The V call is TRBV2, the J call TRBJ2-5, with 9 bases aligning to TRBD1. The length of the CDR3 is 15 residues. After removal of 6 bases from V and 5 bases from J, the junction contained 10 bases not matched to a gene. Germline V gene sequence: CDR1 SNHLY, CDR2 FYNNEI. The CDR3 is CASRVQGARFETQYF. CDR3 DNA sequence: TGTGCCAGCAGGGTACAGGGGGCCCGCTTTGAGACCCAGTACTTC.

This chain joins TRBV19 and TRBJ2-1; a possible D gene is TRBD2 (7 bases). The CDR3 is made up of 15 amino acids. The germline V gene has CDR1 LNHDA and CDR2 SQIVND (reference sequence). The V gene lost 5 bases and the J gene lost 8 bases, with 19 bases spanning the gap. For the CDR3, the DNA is TGTGCCAGTAGTGTTGAGGGAGGGGGGTCGGATGAGCAGTTCTTC. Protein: CASSVEGGGSDEQFF.

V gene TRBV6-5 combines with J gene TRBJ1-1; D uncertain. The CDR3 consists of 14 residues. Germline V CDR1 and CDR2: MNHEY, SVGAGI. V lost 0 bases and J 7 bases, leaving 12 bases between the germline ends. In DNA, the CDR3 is TGTGCCAGCAGTTACTCTAGCCAGACCCTTGAAGCTTTCTTT. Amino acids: CASSYSSQTLEAFF.

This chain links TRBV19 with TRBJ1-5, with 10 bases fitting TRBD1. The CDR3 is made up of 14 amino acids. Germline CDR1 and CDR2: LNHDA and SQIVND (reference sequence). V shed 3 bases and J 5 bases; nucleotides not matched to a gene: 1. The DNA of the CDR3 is TGTGCCAGTAGTATCGGGACAGGGGATCAGCCCCAGCATTTT. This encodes CASSIGTGDQPQHF.

The CDR3 here is CASSLRGRDTRNEQFF. In DNA form, the CDR3 reads TGCGCCAGCAGCTTACGTGGGAGAGACACGCGCAATGAGCAGTTCTTC. This chain uses TRBV5-1 with TRBJ2-1, with D possibly being TRBD2 (5 bases). CDR1 and CDR2 (germline): SGHRS, YFSETQ. V was clipped by 2 bases and J by 6 bases, with 18 bases between them. The CDR3 contains 16 residues.

In nucleotides, the CDR3 is TGTGCCAGCAGGGCCGACTTTCAAGAGACCCAGTACTTC. Protein product: CASRADFQETQYF. The chain couples TRBV2 to TRBJ2-5; D gene unclear. Trimming cost V 6 bases and J 2 bases, with 10 bases left between them. Germline CDR1 SNHLY, CDR2 FYNNEI. The CDR3 contains 13 residues.

This CDR3 is CASSRKRGDYEQYF. In DNA, the CDR3 is TGTGCCAGCAGCCGAAAACGCGGTGACTACGAGCAGTACTTC. This chain connects TRBV3-1 (or the pseudogene TRBV3-2) to TRBJ2-7; D is uncertain. The CDR3 has 14 residues. Trimming stripped 4 bases from V and 3 bases from J, with 13 bases between. Per the germline V gene, CDR1 is LGHDT and CDR2 is YNNKEL (reference sequence).

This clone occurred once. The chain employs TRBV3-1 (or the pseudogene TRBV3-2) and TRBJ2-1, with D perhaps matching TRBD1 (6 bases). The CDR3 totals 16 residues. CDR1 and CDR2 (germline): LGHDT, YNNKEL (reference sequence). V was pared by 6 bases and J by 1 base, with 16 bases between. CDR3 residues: CASSRTGTSSYNEQFF. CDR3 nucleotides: TGTGCCAGCAGTCGCACAGGGACCAGTTCCTACAATGAGCAGTTCTTC.

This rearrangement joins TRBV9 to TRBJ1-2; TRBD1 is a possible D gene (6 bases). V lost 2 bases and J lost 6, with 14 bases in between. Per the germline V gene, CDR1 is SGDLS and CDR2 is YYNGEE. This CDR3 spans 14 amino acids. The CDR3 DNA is TGTGCCAGCAGCGTTCGCCAGGGGAGGGATGGCTACACCTTC. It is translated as CASSVRQGRDGYTF.

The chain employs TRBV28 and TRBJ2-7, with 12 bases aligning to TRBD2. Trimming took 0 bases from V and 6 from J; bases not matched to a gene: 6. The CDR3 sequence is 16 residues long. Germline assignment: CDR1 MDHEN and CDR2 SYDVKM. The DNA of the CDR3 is TGTGCCAGCAGTTTATGGTCTAGCGGGGGGGCAGGCGAGCAGTACTTC. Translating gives CASSLWSSGGAGEQYF.

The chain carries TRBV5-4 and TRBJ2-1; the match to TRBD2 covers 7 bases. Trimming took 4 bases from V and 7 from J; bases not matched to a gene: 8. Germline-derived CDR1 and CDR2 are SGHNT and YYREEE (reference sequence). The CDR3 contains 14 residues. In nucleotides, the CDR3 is TGTGCCAGCAGCAACCAGCGGGATTGGAATGAGCAGTTCTTC. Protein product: CASSNQRDWNEQFF.

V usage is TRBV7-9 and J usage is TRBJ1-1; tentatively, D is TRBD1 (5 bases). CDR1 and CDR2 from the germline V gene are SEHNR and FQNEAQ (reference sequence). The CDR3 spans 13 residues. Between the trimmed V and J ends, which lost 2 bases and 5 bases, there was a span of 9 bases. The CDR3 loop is CASSLWGDTEAFF. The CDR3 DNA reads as TGTGCCAGCAGCTTATGGGGGGATACTGAAGCTTTCTTT.

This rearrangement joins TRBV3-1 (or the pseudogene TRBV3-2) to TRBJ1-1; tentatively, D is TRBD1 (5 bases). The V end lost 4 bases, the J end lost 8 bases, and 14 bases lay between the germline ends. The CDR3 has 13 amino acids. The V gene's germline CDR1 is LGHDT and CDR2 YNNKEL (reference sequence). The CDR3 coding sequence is TGTGCCAGCAGCCGCTTCCCGGCAGGGGAAGCTTTCTTT. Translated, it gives CASSRFPAGEAFF.

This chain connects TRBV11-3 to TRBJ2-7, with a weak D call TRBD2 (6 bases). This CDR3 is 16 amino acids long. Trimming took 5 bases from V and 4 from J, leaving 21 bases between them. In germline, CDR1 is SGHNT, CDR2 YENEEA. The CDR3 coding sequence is TGTGCCAGCAGCCTTAGGGGACTCCCCGTTATATACGAGCAGTACTTC. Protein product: CASSLRGLPVIYEQYF.